This entry is about one T cell receptor (beta chain). TCRdb's copy holds only in-frame clones and misses some; the assay was immunoSEQ multiplex PCR. The sample holds fewer than 90,000 clones; around nine tenths are singletons and the top ten take 0.7% to 0.9%. This sample is drawn from a study of OX40 agonist ivuxolimab in advanced cancers. Germline assignment: CDR1 MDHEN and CDR2 SYDVKM. The V gene lost 3 bases and the J gene lost 10 bases, with 12 bases spanning the gap. The CDR3 has 13 amino acids. Patients with autoimmune history or systemic immunosuppression were excluded. The sequence was obtained from an adult with an advanced solid tumor such as melanoma, head and neck, liver or kidney cancer. The material was CD4+ or CD8+ T cells sorted from blood, obtained in a trial of the OX40 agonist ivuxolimab. V usage is TRBV28 and J usage is TRBJ1-4; D is perhaps TRBD1 (6 bases). CDR3 sequence: CASSFRGARKLFF. Written as DNA, the CDR3 is TGTGCCAGCAGTTTCCGGGGGGCGCGAAAACTGTTTTTT.